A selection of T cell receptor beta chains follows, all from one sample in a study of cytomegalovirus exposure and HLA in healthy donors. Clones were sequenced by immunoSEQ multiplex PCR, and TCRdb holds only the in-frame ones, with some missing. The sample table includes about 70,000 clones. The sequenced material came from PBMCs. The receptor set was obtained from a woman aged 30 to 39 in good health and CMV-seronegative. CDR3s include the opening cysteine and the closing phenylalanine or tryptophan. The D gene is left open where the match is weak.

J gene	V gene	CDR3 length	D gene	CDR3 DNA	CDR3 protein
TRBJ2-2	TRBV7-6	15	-	TGTGCCAGCAGCTCGCCGGATCACGCGGCCGGGGAGCTGTTTTTT	CASSSPDHAAGELFF
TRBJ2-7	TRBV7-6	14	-	TGTGCCAGCAGCTTAGTGACCGGGACCTACGAGCAGTACTTC	CASSLVTGTYEQYF
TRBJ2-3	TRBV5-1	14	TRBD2	TGCGCCAGCAGCTCAGCGGGGGGGGTAGATACGCAGTATTTT	CASSSAGGVDTQYF
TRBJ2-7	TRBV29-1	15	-	TGCAGCGTTGTGGTACAGGACGGAGTGGTGTACGAGCAGTACTTC	CSVVVQDGVVYEQYF
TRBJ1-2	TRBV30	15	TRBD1	TGTGCCTGGAGTCCCACTAACAGGGGCCTATATGGCTACACCTTC	CAWSPTNRGLYGYTF
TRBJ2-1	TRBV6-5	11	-	TGTGCCAGCAGTTACGGTACAGCCCGGTTCTTC	CASSYGTARFF
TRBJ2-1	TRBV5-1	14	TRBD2	TGCGCCAGCAGCTATACTAGCGGGAGGCTTGGGCAGTTCTTC	CASSYTSGRLGQFF
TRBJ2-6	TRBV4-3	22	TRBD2	TGCGCCAGCAGCCAAGATAAGGAGCGGGGGGCCAAATTCCCCTCTGGGGCCAACGTCCTGACTTTC	CASSQDKERGAKFPSGANVLTF
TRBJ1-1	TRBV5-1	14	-	TGCGCCAGCAGCTTGGAGGCGGGGAGGACTGAAGCTTTCTTT	CASSLEAGRTEAFF
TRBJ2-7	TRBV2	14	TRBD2	TGTGCCAGCAGTGAAACTAGCGTTCGTGGGGAGCAGTACTTC	CASSETSVRGEQYF
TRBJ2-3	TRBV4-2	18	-	TGTGCCAGCAGCTTAACTATGGGGCAGGTTTCTAGCACAGATACGCAGTATTTT	CASSLTMGQVSSTDTQYF
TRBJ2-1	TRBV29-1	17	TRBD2	TGCAGCGTTGGAGGGACTAGCGGTGACCTATTGGACAATGAGCAGTTCTTC	CSVGGTSGDLLDNEQFF
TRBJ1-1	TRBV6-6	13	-	TGTGCCAGCAGCCCGCCGGGAAACACTGAAGCTTTCTTT	CASSPPGNTEAFF
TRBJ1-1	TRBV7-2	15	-	TGTGCCAGCAGCTTAGGGCCGGGGATGAACACTGAAGCTTTCTTT	CASSLGPGMNTEAFF
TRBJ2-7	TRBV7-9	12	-	TGTGCCAGCAGCTCAGAATCCTACGAGCAGTACTTC	CASSSESYEQYF
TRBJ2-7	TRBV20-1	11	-	TGCAGTGCTGGGCTGAACTACGAGCAGTACTTC	CSAGLNYEQYF
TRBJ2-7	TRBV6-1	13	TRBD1	TGTGCCAGCAGTAGACAGGGATCCTACGAGCAGTACTTC	CASSRQGSYEQYF
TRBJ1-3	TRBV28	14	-	TGTGCCAGCAGTTTAGCCACGGTCGGAAACACCATATATTTT	CASSLATVGNTIYF
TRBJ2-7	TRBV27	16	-	TGTGCCAGCAGTTATGGAATTGGCGGGAAGTTGTACGAGCAGTACTTC	CASSYGIGGKLYEQYF
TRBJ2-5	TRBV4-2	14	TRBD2	TGTGCCAGCAGCCGTAGCGGGGAACAAGAGACCCAGTACTTC	CASSRSGEQETQYF
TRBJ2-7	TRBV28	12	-	TGTGCGTCAGGCACAGAGACCTACGAGCAGTACTTC	CASGTETYEQYF
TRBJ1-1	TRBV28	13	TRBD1	TGTGCCAGCAGTTTAACCGGGACAGGGTGGGCTTTCTTT	CASSLTGTGWAFF
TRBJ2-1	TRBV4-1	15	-	TGCGCCAGCAGCCAAGGGGGACGGGGAGGCAATGAGCAGTTCTTC	CASSQGGRGGNEQFF
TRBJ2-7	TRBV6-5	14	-	TGTGCCACCTCGAAGATTTGGTTGAGGTACGAGCAGTACTTC	CATSKIWLRYEQYF
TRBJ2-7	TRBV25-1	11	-	TGTGCCAGCAGTGACGGGTACGAGCAGTACTTC	CASSDGYEQYF
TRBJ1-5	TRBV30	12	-	TGTGCCTGGAATCAGGGATATCAGCCCCAGCATTTT	CAWNQGYQPQHF